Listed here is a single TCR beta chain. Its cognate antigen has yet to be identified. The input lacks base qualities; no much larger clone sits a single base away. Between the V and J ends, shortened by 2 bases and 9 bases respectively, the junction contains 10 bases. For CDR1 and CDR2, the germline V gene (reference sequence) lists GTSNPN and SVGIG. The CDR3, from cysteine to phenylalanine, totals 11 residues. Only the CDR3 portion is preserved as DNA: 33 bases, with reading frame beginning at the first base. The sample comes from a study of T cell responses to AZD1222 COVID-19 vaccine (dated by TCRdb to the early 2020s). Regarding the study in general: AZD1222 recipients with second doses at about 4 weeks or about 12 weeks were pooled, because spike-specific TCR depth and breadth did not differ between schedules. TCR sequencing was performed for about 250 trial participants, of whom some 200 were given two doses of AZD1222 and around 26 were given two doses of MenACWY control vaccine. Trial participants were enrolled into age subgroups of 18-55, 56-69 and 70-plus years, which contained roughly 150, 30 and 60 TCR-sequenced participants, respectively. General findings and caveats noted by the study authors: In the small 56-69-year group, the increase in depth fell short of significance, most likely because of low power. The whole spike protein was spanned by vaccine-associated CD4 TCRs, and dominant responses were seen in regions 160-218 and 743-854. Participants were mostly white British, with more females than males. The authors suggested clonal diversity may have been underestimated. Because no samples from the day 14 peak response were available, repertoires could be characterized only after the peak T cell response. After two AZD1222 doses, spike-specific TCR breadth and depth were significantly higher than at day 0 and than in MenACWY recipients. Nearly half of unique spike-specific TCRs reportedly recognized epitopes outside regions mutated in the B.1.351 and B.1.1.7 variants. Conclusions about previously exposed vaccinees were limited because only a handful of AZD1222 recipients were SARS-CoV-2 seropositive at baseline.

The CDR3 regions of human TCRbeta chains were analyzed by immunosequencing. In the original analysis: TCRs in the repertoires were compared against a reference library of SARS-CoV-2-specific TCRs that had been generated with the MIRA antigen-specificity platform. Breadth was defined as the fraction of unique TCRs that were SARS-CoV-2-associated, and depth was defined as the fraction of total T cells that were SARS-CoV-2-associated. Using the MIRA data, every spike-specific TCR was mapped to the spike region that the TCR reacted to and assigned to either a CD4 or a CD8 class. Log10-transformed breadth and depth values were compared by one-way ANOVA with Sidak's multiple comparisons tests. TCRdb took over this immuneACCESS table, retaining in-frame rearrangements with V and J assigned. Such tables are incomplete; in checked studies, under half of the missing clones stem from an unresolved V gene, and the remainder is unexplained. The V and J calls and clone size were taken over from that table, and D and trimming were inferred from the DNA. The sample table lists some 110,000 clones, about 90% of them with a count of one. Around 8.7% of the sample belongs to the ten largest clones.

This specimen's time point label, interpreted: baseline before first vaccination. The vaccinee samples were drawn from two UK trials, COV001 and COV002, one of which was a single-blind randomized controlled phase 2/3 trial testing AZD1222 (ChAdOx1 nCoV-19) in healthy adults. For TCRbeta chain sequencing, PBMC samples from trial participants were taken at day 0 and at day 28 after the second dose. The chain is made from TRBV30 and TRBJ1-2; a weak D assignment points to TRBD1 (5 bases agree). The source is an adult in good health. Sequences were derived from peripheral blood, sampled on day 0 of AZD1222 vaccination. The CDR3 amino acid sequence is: CAWSRGGSYTF. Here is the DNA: TGTGCCTGGAGTCGGGGGGGGAGCTACACCTTC.